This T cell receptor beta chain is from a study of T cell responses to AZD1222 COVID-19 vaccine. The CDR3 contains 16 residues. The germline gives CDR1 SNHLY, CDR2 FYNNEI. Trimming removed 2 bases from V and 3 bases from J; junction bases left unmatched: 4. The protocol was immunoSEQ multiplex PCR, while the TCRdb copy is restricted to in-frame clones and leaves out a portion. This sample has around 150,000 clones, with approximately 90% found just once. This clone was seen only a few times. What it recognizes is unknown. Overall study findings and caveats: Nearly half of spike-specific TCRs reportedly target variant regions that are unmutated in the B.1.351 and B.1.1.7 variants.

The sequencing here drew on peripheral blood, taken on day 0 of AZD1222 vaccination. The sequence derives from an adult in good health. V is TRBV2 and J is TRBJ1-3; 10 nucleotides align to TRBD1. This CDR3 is CASSEPGQGSGNTIYF. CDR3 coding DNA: TGTGCCAGCAGTGAACCGGGACAGGGGAGTGGAAACACCATATATTTT.